These 19 T cell receptor beta chains originate from one sample sequenced in a study of blood T cells in healthy people across ages. A second PCR, run for about 6 to 11 cycles, used a sample-barcoded 5' primer plus a J-beta primer mix. One entry per CDR3 protein, called by TCRdb with MiXCR from the 5' RACE reads. This table holds about 930,000 distinct CDR3 sequences, roughly 29% found once. The same specimen was also included in a second study, on T cells of mothers and their children.

Sequencing was performed on blood. The receptors derive from a woman aged 40 to 55 in good health.

In its sample, this clonotype was seen a few times. This sequence joins TRBV6-5 and TRBJ1-2, with unresolved D. The CDR3 is 16 amino acids. Trimming cost V 7 bases and J 8 bases, with 26 bases left between them. The V gene's germline CDR1 is MNHEY and CDR2 SVGAGI. The CDR3 DNA reads as TGTGCCAGCACACAGAGTCGGGCAGCGCCACTTGCGGGCTACACCTTC. This sequence encodes CASTQSRAAPLAGYTF.

There are many counts of this clonotype. At one of its ends the junction is not consistent with the germline gene, which may arise from a read error. J is TRBJ1-1 and V is TRBV3-1; D gene uncertain. Germline V gene lookup returns CDR1 LGHDT and CDR2 YNNKEL (reference sequence). The CDR3 sequence is 13 residues long. CDR3 sequence reads: CASSARLNTEAFF. CDR3 DNA: TGTGCCAGCAGCGCCCGTTTGAATACTGAAGCTTTCTTT.

This clonotype was picked up many times. The chain recombines TRBV4-3 with TRBJ2-3; TRBD1 matches 7 bases. J lost 3 bases, V lost 2 bases, and 5 bases had no gene match. There are 15 residues in the CDR3. Germline CDR1 and CDR2: LGHNA and YSLEER. Written as DNA, the CDR3 is TGCGCCAGCAGCCAACAAAGGGGGCGGACAGATACGCAGTATTTT. Its translation is CASSQQRGRTDTQYF.

The chain couples TRBV25-1 to TRBJ1-6; no reliable D call. Per germline, CDR1 MGHDK and CDR2 SYGVNS. Trimming pared 6 bases from V and 8 bases from J, leaving 17 bases between. The CDR3 totals 15 residues. CDR3: CASSEMGGRYSPLHF. The CDR3 coding sequence is TGTGCCAGCAGCGAAATGGGAGGGCGCTATTCACCCCTCCACTTT.

In regard to this clonotype: A much larger clone lies one base from this, so it may be a read error. Without the conserved terminal phenylalanine or tryptophan, this CDR3 likely stems from a read error. The chain carries TRBV2 and TRBJ1-6; 10 bases line up with TRBD1. Per the germline V gene, CDR1 is SNHLY and CDR2 is FYNNEI. V shed 5 bases, J shed 9 bases, and the junction held 4 bases outside the gene matches. This CDR3 is built from 14 residues. CDR3 nucleotide sequence: TGTGCCAGCAGTACGGGGACAGGGGTTTCACCCCTCCACCTT. Translating it yields CASSTGTGVSPLHL.

The chain has TRBV29-1 and TRBJ2-7; 8 bases agree with TRBD1. Germline values: CDR1 SQVTM, CDR2 ANQGSEA. The CDR3 contains 15 residues. V lost 1 base to trimming and J lost 1 base; unmatched junction nucleotides: 6. CDR3 amino acids: CSVEVDRGSSYEQYF. The CDR3 nucleotides read TGCAGCGTTGAAGTAGACAGGGGATCTTCCTACGAGCAGTACTTC.

The chain carries TRBV29-1 and TRBJ1-1; TRBD1 is a possible D gene (6 bases). Germline CDR1 reads SQVTM; CDR2 reads ANQGSEA. The CDR3 is 15 residues long. The V gene lost 6 bases and the J gene lost 5 bases, with 22 bases spanning the gap. CDR3 amino acids: CSVSEWGGYKTEAFF. The CDR3 nucleotides read TGCAGCGTCTCCGAGTGGGGGGGCTATAAGACTGAAGCTTTCTTT.

The chain combines TRBV18 with TRBJ2-5, with a weak D call TRBD1 (5 bases). The J call could be wrong; TRBJ2-1 is a better fit for the DNA end. In germline, CDR1 is KGHSH, CDR2 LQKENI. The CDR3 sequence is 13 residues long. CDR3: CASSPDIQETQFF. CDR3 nucleotide sequence: TGTGCCAGCTCACCGGACATCCAAGAGACCCAGTTCTTC.

In its sample, this clonotype was seen many times. The chain links TRBV7-3 to TRBJ2-1; D is ambiguous. In germline, CDR1 is SGHTA, CDR2 FQGTGA. V gave up 0 bases and J gave up 8 bases, with 8 bases separating them. The CDR3 sequence is 13 residues long. For the CDR3, the DNA is TGTGCCAGCAGCTTAACGTTACGGGATGAGCAGTTCTTC. It codes for CASSLTLRDEQFF.

The chain carries TRBV7-2 and TRBJ1-2; D possibly corresponds to TRBD1 (6 bases). The CDR3 is made up of 12 amino acids. The germline V and J ends were trimmed by 1 base and 12 bases, with 12 bases remaining between them. Germline values: CDR1 SGHTA, CDR2 FQGNSA. CDR3 protein: CASSLEAGVHTF. CDR3 coding DNA: TGTGCCAGCAGCTTAGAGGCAGGGGTCCACACCTTC. Complete variable domain (other parts from reference TRBV7-2 and TRBJ1-2): GAGVSQSPSNKVTEKGKDVELRCDPISGHTALYWYRQSLGQGLEFLIYFQGNSAPDKSGLPSDRFSAERTGGSVSTLTIQRTQQEDSAVYLCASSLEAGVHTFGSGTRLTVV.

The sample holds a few counts of this clonotype. The gene calls are TRBV7-2 and TRBJ2-1; D gene ambiguous. The germline V and J ends were trimmed by 3 bases and 4 bases, with 16 bases remaining between them. Germline assignment: CDR1 SGHTA and CDR2 FQGNSA. The CDR3 is made up of 16 amino acids. DNA for the CDR3: TGTGCCAGCAGCTTGTACTCCGGGCCCCAGTACAATGAGCAGTTCTTC. Its translation is CASSLYSGPQYNEQFF.

J is TRBJ1-6 and V is TRBV7-6, with a tentative D call TRBD1 (5 bases). From germline, CDR1 is SGHVS and CDR2 FNYEAQ. V was cut by 4 bases and J by 8 bases, with 18 bases left in between. The CDR3 has 16 residues. CDR3 amino acids: CASSSRDRLVDSPLHF. The CDR3 DNA sequence: TGTGCCAGCAGCTCAAGGGACCGCCTAGTCGATTCACCCCTCCACTTT.

Notes on this clonotype: This is likely a read error, given that the CDR3 carries no conserved phenylalanine or tryptophan at its end. V gene TRBV6-5 combines with J gene TRBJ2-1, with D maybe TRBD1 (5 bases). The CDR3 is 13 amino acids. Germline V gives CDR1 MNHEY, CDR2 SVGAGI. V was clipped by 8 bases and J by 2 bases, with 10 bases between them. DNA of the CDR3: TGTGCCAGCCATCAGGGTGCCTACAATGAGCAGTTCCTC. Protein: CASHQGAYNEQFL.

This clonotype was counted many times. This chain joins TRBV12-5 and TRBJ2-1, with D possibly called TRBD1 or TRBD2 (5 bases each). The CDR3 sequence is 15 residues long. Germline V gene sequence: CDR1 LGHNT, CDR2 FRNRAP. Trimming shortened V by 2 bases and J by 6 bases, and 14 bases separated the two germline ends. The CDR3 coding sequence is TGTGCTAGTGGTTTGACCTCCGGGGCTATCAATGAGCAGTTCTTC. Translating gives CASGLTSGAINEQFF.

V and J are TRBV7-4 and TRBJ2-4, with 14 bases matching TRBD2. Trimming at V came to 5 bases and at J to 8 bases, leaving 17 bases not matched to a gene. This CDR3 comprises 19 residues. Per germline, CDR1 SGHVT and CDR2 SQSDAQ. CDR3 sequence reads: CASSLSTSGGALSKHIQYF. The CDR3, as DNA: TGTGCCAGCAGCCTCTCGACTAGCGGGGGGGCCCTTTCCAAGCACATTCAGTACTTC.

V gene TRBV5-5 combines with J gene TRBJ1-1, with TRBD1 matching 10 bases. Trimming took 5 bases from V and 4 from J; bases not matched to a gene: 8. CDR3 size: 15 residues. Germline assignment: CDR1 SGHKS and CDR2 YYEKEE (reference sequence). CDR3 amino acids: CASSFSGTGVTEAFF. In DNA form, the CDR3 reads TGTGCCAGCAGTTTTTCCGGGACAGGGGTCACTGAAGCTTTCTTT.

This clonotype was detected only a few times. The rearrangement joins TRBV29-1 to TRBJ2-3; 10 bases fit TRBD1. Germline values: CDR1 SQVTM, CDR2 ANQGSEA. The CDR3 contains 14 residues. The V segment lost 1 base and the J segment 5 bases; nucleotides outside the gene matches: 3. DNA for the CDR3: TGCAGCGTTGAAGGACAGGGGGCTATAGATACGCAGTATTTT. It translates to CSVEGQGAIDTQYF.

This chain joins TRBV7-9 and TRBJ1-4, with TRBD1 as a possible D gene (5 bases). Germline V lookup: CDR1 SEHNR, CDR2 FQNEAQ (reference sequence). The CDR3 extends over 15 amino acids. The germline V and J ends were trimmed by 5 bases and 6 bases, with 16 bases remaining between them. The CDR3 bases are TGTGCCAGCAGCGGAACCGGGACGTTGGATGAAAAACTGTTTTTT. Its protein is CASSGTGTLDEKLFF.

As regards this clonotype: This could be a read error, since a much larger clone is one nucleotide away. The rearrangement joins TRBV12-3 or TRBV12-4 to TRBJ2-5, with TRBD1 matching 11 bases. Judging by the DNA end, TRBJ2-7 fits better; the J call may be wrong. There are 17 residues in the CDR3. CDR3 coding DNA: TGTGCCAGCAGTTTAGAGATTCTGGGACAGGGGGGGGACGAGCAGTACTTC. Its protein is CASSLEILGQGGDEQYF.